This TCR beta chain appears in the sequencing data of a study of cytomegalovirus exposure and HLA in healthy donors (TCRdb year 2017). For the study in its entirety: In an earlier analysis of under 600 of the donors, around 290 Gb of sequence data and 100 million or so unique TCR beta sequences from about 190 million T cells were reported. An early release covering roughly 580 HLA-typed donors comprised 250 to 350 gigabases of sequencing data and around 86 million unique TCR sequences. Among the roughly 400 genotyped donors, approximately 77% belonged to the genetic ancestry cluster associated with self-reported Caucasian donors. The study aimed to test whether signatures of past pathogen exposure could be identified by cataloging public T cell receptors. The study profiled the T cell repertoires of approximately 700 subjects by immunosequencing and related them to cytomegalovirus serostatus. Along with the roughly 610-subject first cohort, a separate validation cohort of about 110 different subjects was used. High-throughput TCR immunosequencing, statistical association of individual TCRs with disease status, and machine learning were combined to predict cytomegalovirus infection status. A later analysis re-analyzed previously published TCR beta repertoires from 600 to 850 donors and added high-resolution HLA genotyping to study TCR occurrence patterns. Rather than drawing on any new phenotypic data, the later analysis identified candidate immune exposures from TCR beta sequences and the way those sequences occurred across donors. An earlier analysis of approximately 500 of the donors applied high-throughput TCR beta sequencing to assess whether each TCR beta V gene segment acted as functional or pseudogenic. Donor age, sex, ethnicity and CMV serostatus were collected together with the repertoire data. In a later genetic analysis, genome-wide SNP genotypes for 398 of the 666 donors were used, and that subset was treated as a discovery cohort. All discovery cohort repertoires had been generated using a single sequencing platform. HLA typing covered class I and class II loci at four-digit resolution. Typing coverage varied by locus: roughly 629-640 donors for A, B, C, DRB1 and DQB1; roughly 510 for DQA1; 606 for DPA1; 450 to 480 for DPB1. Because of strong linkage in the cohort, a few DR-DQ haplotypes were treated as single units for association and clustering. On average, around 230,000 unique TCR beta nucleotide sequences were sequenced per donor among a few hundred genotyped donors of the cohort, with 15% to 20% of those sequences being non-productive. General study outcomes and caveats: In a later analysis, TCR association rates were found to vary across HLA loci, with the most associated TCRs seen for DRB1 alleles and the fewest for HLA-C alleles. In an earlier analysis of about 540 of the donors, most TCR beta V segments were observed in productive rearrangements about 90% or about 30% of the time, broadly matching IMGT annotations. The authors suggested that the approach could potentially be generalized to other disease states and immunological phenotypes. Sequencing depth was assumed to be roughly uniform across donors in the presence/absence analyses, though that assumption may not hold. Most CMV-associated TCR beta chains appeared to be HLA-restricted in a later analysis, and the HLA associations seemed to be driven largely by CMV exposure. In vitro tests confirmed that a few of the cytomegalovirus-associated TCR beta chains recognize cytomegalovirus antigens. The cohort was sequenced for TCR beta chains only, and without alpha or paired-chain data the features that could be detected were limited. When HLA alleles, especially DR and DQ, strongly co-occurred, TCR associations were difficult to assign to individual alleles. Immune exposure information for the cohort was limited to CMV serostatus. Because some donors lacked HLA typing at each locus, the association tests relied only on the typed subset. A later genetic analysis reported fewer N-insertions in productive TCRs among donors in an Asian-associated ancestry cluster than the approximately 700-donor mean. A later analysis reported that several top co-occurrence clusters appeared linked to parvovirus B19, influenza, CMV and Epstein-Barr virus. Most TCR sequences were seen in very few donors, while some public TCRs were found in many individuals. A further reported finding was that TCR beta sequences accurately predicted the HLA-A and HLA-B alleles for most subjects in the first cohort. Because the 87-base-pair reads could not distinguish some IMGT-functional V segments, including TRBV6-2 and TRBV6-3, those segments were excluded. An association between a missense DCLRE1C variant and V-gene and J-gene trimming of TCR beta chains was found in a later genetic analysis and replicated in an independent cohort. In the study, 150 to 200 TCR beta chains were listed as associated with cytomegalovirus. In a later analysis, HLA-associated TCR beta chains showed more clonal expansion and lower generation probabilities than non-associated chains that were equally common. Linkage disequilibrium might explain the correlated functional status among segregating V segments, but an unknown experimental factor could not be ruled out. The classifier was reported to diagnose cytomegalovirus status with high specificity and sensitivity in both the original and validation cohorts. A cluster of highly shared sequence variants was judged likely to be a technical artifact of the sequencing pipeline. The earlier analysis of nearly 600 of the donors excluded 15 to 20 rarely observed V segments, including chromosome 9 orphons, because counts were too low. A later analysis associated 15,000 to 20,000 TCR beta sequences with specific HLA alleles at a false discovery rate of 0.05.

Library prep was done by the immunoSEQ multiplex PCR assay. The multiplex PCR relied on a mix of 60 forward primers for TCR Vbeta segments and 13 reverse primers for TCR Jbeta segments. A multiplex PCR assay on genomic DNA amplified the CDR3 region of rearranged TCR beta genes. The amplified TCR beta libraries were sequenced on the Illumina HiSeq System as 87-base-pair reads. From the authors' description of their analysis: A later analysis tallied 70 million to 100 million unique TCR beta chains across the 650 to 750 repertoires, and about 12 million of those chains were shared by two or more donors. A nearest-neighbor algorithm error-corrected the raw reads and collapsed the reads into unique sequences, merging closely related sequences to remove PCR and sequencing errors. V, D and J gene segments were assigned by aligning CDR3 sequences to IMGT reference sequences. For a sequence to be retained, a match of at least six nucleotides was required to both a V gene segment and a J gene segment. Rearrangements were classified as productive when the CDR3 lacked stop codons and remained in frame with V and J, and all other rearrangements were classified as non-productive. CDR3 was defined by IMGT convention, running from the second conserved V-encoded cysteine to the conserved J-encoded phenylalanine. The earlier analysis of some 600 of the donors excluded sequences that lacked an unambiguous match to a single V gene segment. An earlier analysis of 587 of the donors classified V segments as functional when productive rearrangements were above 56.7% and as segregating when the standard deviation between donors was above 5%. To diagnose cytomegalovirus status from the catalog of TCR beta chain sequences, a statistical classification framework was built. V and J gene assignment, in a later analysis, came from comparing TCR nucleotide sequences with IMGT/GENE-DB human TR gene sequences. A later analysis assigned CDR3 sequences and most-parsimonious VDJ recombination scenarios with the TCRdist pipeline. In a later analysis, every TCR beta chain was defined by the combination of its CDR3 amino acid sequence and its V-gene family, and reads without a unique V-gene family were dropped. As a way to deal with suspected cross-contamination and a sequencing artifact, a later analysis dropped roughly 600 nucleotide sequences that were highly shared and had low generation probability. A later analysis calculated a clonal expansion index for each public chain from normalized within-repertoire ranks of inferred template counts. In a later analysis, generation probabilities were computed with a VDJ recombination model fitted to out-of-frame rearrangements, and the resulting probabilities were checked against IGoR. Hypergeometric tests were used in a later analysis to score TCR-TCR, TCR-HLA and TCR-CMV co-occurrence, with a repertoire-size bias correction applied to the TCR pairs. To estimate false discovery rates, a later analysis permuted the HLA or CMV assignments 20 times. In a later analysis, co-occurring TCRs were grouped with DBSCAN, and TCRdist sequence similarity was added when clustering was performed within HLA-allele-positive subsets. Repertoires with fewer than 30,000 or more than 120,000 public chains, plus five repertoires with anomalous nucleotide sharing, were excluded from co-occurrence clustering. TCRdb took this table from immuneACCESS and kept in-frame rearrangements with V and J called. Such tables lack part of the clones; where checked against another copy, unresolved V genes explain under half of the gap, and the rest is unexplained. That table is the source of V, J and clone size, and D and trimming were worked out from the DNA. Here the sample has 150,000 to 200,000 clones; about four fifths occur a single time. The ten largest clones represent approximately 1.4% of the sample.

Regarding this clone: There is no known antigen for this receptor. Base qualities are not recorded, but no much larger clone differs from it by a single base.

The cohort comprised fewer than 700 healthy bone marrow donors. At the time of sampling, all cohort members were nominally healthy, though unrecorded immune exposures were likely present. The donor tested CMV seronegative and was one of the 352 seronegative cohort members. Each donor provided a peripheral blood sample, and peripheral blood mononuclear cells were used for TCR beta sequencing. Genomic DNA extraction from the blood cell samples was performed with the Qiagen DNeasy Blood Extraction Kit. Inclusive of the bounding cysteine and phenylalanine, the CDR3 is 15 residues long. CDR3 DNA only is kept here, 45 bases in frame from base 1. The junction shows trimming of 0 bases on V and 0 bases on J, plus 9 bases between the germline ends. As encoded in the germline V gene, CDR1 is SGHAT while CDR2 is FQNNGV.

The receptor comes from a woman aged 45-65 years in good health and CMV-seronegative. The V and J genes are TRBV11-2 and TRBJ2-7; TRBD1 could be the D gene, as 6 bases match. Sequences were obtained from PBMCs. The sequence in DNA is TGTGCCAGCAGCTTAGAGGGACAAAGCTCCTACGAGCAGTACTTC. This sequence encodes CASSLEGQSSYEQYF.